The rows below give T cell receptor beta chains drawn from one sample of a study of HIV-infected patients and healthy controls. In TCRdb, the 5' RACE reads were re-called with MiXCR into one record per CDR3 protein. Among more than 15,000 distinct CDR3 sequences, 8% to 10% were seen once, and the ten largest hold 21%. The source was blood, collected during antiretroviral therapy. These receptors originate from an adult with HIV infection. Each CDR3 is given with its conserved first and last residue. The D gene is left open where the match is weak. Clone size appears in some rows only: once, few, many, or a class for an expanded clone.

CASSLGVATDTQYF,TGTGCCAGCAGTTTAGGGGTAGCCACAGATACGCAGTATTTT,TRBJ2-3,.,TRBV12-3/TRBV12-4,.
CASTPRESPYEQYF,TGTGCCAGCACCCCGCGGGAGTCTCCCTACGAGCAGTACTTC,TRBJ2-7,TRBD2,TRBV6-5,.
CATGPDSNQPQHF,TGTGCCACAGGCCCGGACAGCAATCAGCCCCAGCATTTT,TRBJ1-5,.,TRBV10-3,many
CASSLAAAVNTEAFF,TGTGCCAGCAGTTTAGCGGCAGCCGTGAACACTGAAGCTTTCTTT,TRBJ1-1,.,TRBV12-3/TRBV12-4,many
CASSQPLRDRQETQYF,TGCGCCAGCAGCCAACCGCTCCGGGACAGGCAAGAGACCCAGTACTTC,TRBJ2-5,TRBD1,TRBV4-1,many
CASKEREYEQFF,TGCGCCAGCAAAGAGCGGGAGTATGAGCAGTTCTTC,TRBJ2-1,TRBD2,TRBV5-1,many
CASSEGRDSGTDTQYF,TGCGCCAGCAGTGAAGGCAGGGACTCTGGCACAGATACGCAGTATTTT,TRBJ2-3,.,TRBV10-1,.
CASSPPLGANTQYF,TGTGCCAGCAGCCCCCCATTGGGGGCAAATACGCAGTATTTT,TRBJ2-3,.,TRBV5-4,.
CASRTLQEGEKLFF,TGTGCCAGCAGAACACTGCAGGAGGGGGAAAAACTGTTTTTT,TRBJ1-4,.,TRBV7-9,many
CASSPTGSFFTEQYF,TGTGCCAGCAGCCCGACAGGGTCTTTCTTTACTGAGCAGTACTTC,TRBJ2-7,TRBD1,TRBV25-1,medium-sized
CASSPRGDSGNTIYF,TGTGCCAGCAGCCCCAGGGGTGACTCTGGAAACACCATATATTTT,TRBJ1-3,.,TRBV7-9,many
CASSLPPTEAFF,TGTGCCAGCAGTTTACCACCCACTGAAGCTTTCTTT,TRBJ1-1,.,TRBV12-3/TRBV12-4,few
CASSSKGYSNQPQHF,TGTGCCAGCAGTTCAAAAGGTTATAGCAATCAGCCCCAGCATTTT,TRBJ1-5,.,TRBV28,few
CASSLTDETYEQYF,TGTGCCAGCAGCTTGACTGATGAAACCTACGAGCAGTACTTC,TRBJ2-7,.,TRBV11-2,medium-sized
CASSEDRGDEADTQYF,TGCGCCAGCAGTGAGGACAGGGGGGATGAGGCAGATACGCAGTATTTT,TRBJ2-3,TRBD1,TRBV10-1,few
CASSQEALAATETGELFF,TGCGCCAGCAGCCAAGAGGCTCTGGCGGCGACGGAGACCGGGGAGCTGTTTTTT,TRBJ2-2,.,TRBV4-1,few
CASSAQPPSGTSGGLTYEQYF,TGTGCCAGCAGCGCGCAGCCACCGTCCGGGACTAGCGGGGGCCTCACCTACGAGCAGTACTTC,TRBJ2-7,TRBD2,TRBV7-9,many
CSAIRTEQYF,TGCAGTGCCATTCGGACCGAGCAGTACTTC,TRBJ2-7,.,TRBV20-1,.
CASSQVWDGYTF,TGTGCCAGCAGCCAAGTCTGGGATGGCTACACCTTC,TRBJ1-2,.,TRBV14,many
CASSSRTGNTEAFF,TGCGCCAGCAGTTCCCGTACTGGGAACACTGAAGCTTTCTTT,TRBJ1-1,.,TRBV5-1,many
CASSLPGQVQETQYF,TGTGCCAGCAGTTTACCCGGACAGGTCCAAGAGACCCAGTACTTC,TRBJ2-5,TRBD1,TRBV25-1,many
CASSPRMGNLKQETQYF,TGTGCCAGCAGCCCTCGTATGGGGAATTTGAAGCAAGAGACCCAGTACTTC,TRBJ2-5,.,TRBV12-3/TRBV12-4,many
CASSLWGGTDTQYF,TGTGCCAGCAGCTTATGGGGGGGCACAGATACGCAGTATTTT,TRBJ2-3,.,TRBV11-2,many
CASSIDSGRNGEQFF,TGTGCCAGTAGTATAGATAGCGGGAGGAACGGTGAGCAGTTCTTC,TRBJ2-1,TRBD2,TRBV19,many
CASSPRGMETQYF,TGTGCCAGCAGCCCCCGAGGAATGGAGACCCAGTACTTC,TRBJ2-5,.,TRBV11-3,many
CASSLSPGDGFGYTF,TGTGCCAGCAGTTTATCGCCAGGGGACGGGTTTGGCTACACCTTC,TRBJ1-2,.,TRBV27,.
CASSPSGGVTGELFF,TGTGCCAGCAGTCCCAGCGGGGGGGTGACCGGGGAGCTGTTTTTT,TRBJ2-2,TRBD2,TRBV6-5,many
CASSVSGSSYEQYF,TGTGCCAGCAGTGTCAGCGGAAGCTCCTACGAGCAGTACTTC,TRBJ2-7,.,TRBV25-1,many
CASSPSGANVLTF,TGTGCCAGCAGCCCCTCTGGGGCCAACGTCCTGACTTTC,TRBJ2-6,.,TRBV7-9,many
CASRPKGGWTEAFF,TGTGCCAGCAGGCCGAAGGGGGGCTGGACTGAAGCTTTCTTT,TRBJ1-1,.,TRBV14,.
CASSLNPNTGELFF,TGTGCCAGCAGTTTAAACCCGAACACCGGGGAGCTGTTTTTT,TRBJ2-2,.,TRBV12-3/TRBV12-4,many
CAISGTSGRSGPDTQYF,TGTGCCATCAGTGGGACTAGCGGGAGATCCGGCCCAGATACGCAGTATTTT,TRBJ2-3,TRBD2,TRBV10-3,.
CASSLVQGDLQPQHF,TGTGCCAGCAGCTTAGTACAGGGTGATTTGCAGCCCCAGCATTTT,TRBJ1-5,.,TRBV11-2,many
CASSASAGATDTQYF,TGTGCCAGCAGCGCCTCAGCGGGGGCGACAGATACGCAGTATTTT,TRBJ2-3,TRBD2,TRBV5-4,many
CASSPRGGVNTIYF,TGCGCCAGCAGCCCGAGGGGAGGGGTAAACACCATATATTTT,TRBJ1-3,.,TRBV5-1,many
CASSQSRFGGNTIYF,TGTGCCAGCAGCCAATCTCGGTTCGGCGGAAACACCATATATTTT,TRBJ1-3,.,TRBV16,many
CASSWRGEQFF,TGTGCCAGCAGCTGGCGGGGGGAGCAGTTCTTC,TRBJ2-1,TRBD2,TRBV6-5,few
CASSSAGGYGYTF,TGTGCCAGCAGCTCCGCAGGGGGCTATGGCTACACCTTC,TRBJ1-2,TRBD1,TRBV5-5,many
CASSLPGRRINEQFF,TGTGCCAGCAGTTTACCGGGTAGGAGGATTAATGAGCAGTTCTTC,TRBJ2-1,.,TRBV6-5,.
CASSYGDLAKNIQYF,TGCGCCAGCAGCTATGGCGATCTAGCCAAAAACATTCAGTACTTC,TRBJ2-4,.,TRBV5-1,many